Below are 9 T cell receptor beta chains sequenced from a single sample in a study of control samples from healthy donors and cancer patients. Data came from immunoSEQ multiplex PCR; TCRdb stores just in-frame clones and leaves some out. The sample yields under 150,000 clones, roughly nine tenths seen once. The material sequenced was blood. The receptor set was obtained from a woman aged 30 to 39 in good health.

The DNA of the CDR3 is TGTGCCAGCAGCCTTTGGGACAGATCTAACTATGGCTACACCTTC. Protein sequence: CASSLWDRSNYGYTF. The chain employs TRBV3-1 (or the pseudogene TRBV3-2) and TRBJ1-2; 7 bases match TRBD1. V shed 4 bases and J 0 bases; nucleotides not matched to a gene: 5. The CDR3 contains 15 residues. The germline V gene encodes CDR1 LGHDT and CDR2 YNNKEL (reference sequence).

The chain recombines TRBV2 with TRBJ2-7; D call uncertain. CDR3 length: 12 residues. V shed 7 bases and J shed 3 bases, with 10 bases lying between them. Germline V gives CDR1 SNHLY, CDR2 FYNNEI. CDR3 nucleotide sequence: TGTGCCAGCACCCCCCTAAGCTACGAGCAGTACTTC. It encodes CASTPLSYEQYF.

This chain joins TRBV29-1 and TRBJ2-7; 8 bases are shared with TRBD2. Germline V gene data show CDR1 as SQVTM and CDR2 as ANQGSEA. J was trimmed by 3 bases and V by 6 bases; bases with no gene match: 10. The CDR3 consists of 14 residues. The CDR3 sequence: CSVRRSGSVYEQYF. The CDR3 nucleotides are TGCAGCGTGCGCAGGAGCGGGAGCGTCTACGAGCAGTACTTC.

The rearrangement joins TRBV27 to TRBJ2-7, with D tentatively TRBD1 or TRBD2 (5 bases each). The length of the CDR3 is 14 residues. Trimming removed 6 bases from V and 3 bases from J, with 15 bases in between. CDR1 MNHEY and CDR2 SMNVEV come from the germline V gene (reference sequence). CDR3: CASRPTRDRYEQYF. The CDR3 nucleotides read TGTGCCAGCAGACCAACTAGGGACCGCTACGAGCAGTACTTC.

The chain links TRBV5-1 to TRBJ2-2; 7 bases line up with TRBD1. The ends lost 3 bases at V and 8 bases at J; junction bases unmatched: 7. Per germline, CDR1 SGHRS and CDR2 YFSETQ. The CDR3 length is 14 residues. The CDR3 loop reads CASSSTGLEGELFF. The DNA for the CDR3 is TGCGCCAGCAGCTCGACAGGGTTGGAGGGGGAGCTGTTTTTT.

This chain links TRBV3-1 (or the pseudogene TRBV3-2) with TRBJ2-7; D remains ambiguous. The germline V and J ends were trimmed by 2 bases and 2 bases, with 10 bases remaining between them. CDR1 and CDR2 from the germline V gene are LGHDT and YNNKEL (reference sequence). The CDR3 has 14 amino acids. This CDR3 is CASSQTTRPYEQYF. The CDR3 bases are TGTGCCAGCAGCCAAACGACAAGACCCTACGAGCAGTACTTC.

The rearrangement uses TRBV27 and TRBJ2-7; D possibly corresponds to TRBD1 (6 bases). CDR3 size: 13 residues. CDR1 and CDR2 (germline): MNHEY, SMNVEV (reference sequence). V lost 4 bases, J lost 2 bases, and 9 bases lay in between. The CDR3 region has the DNA TGTGCCAGCAGTTACGGACAGACCTACGAGCAGTACTTC. Encoded protein: CASSYGQTYEQYF.

The chain recombines TRBV7-2 with TRBJ1-2, with D perhaps TRBD1 (6 bases). The V gene's germline CDR1 is SGHTA and CDR2 FQGNSA. This CDR3 spans 14 amino acids. V lost 4 bases and J 4 bases, leaving 13 bases between the germline ends. The CDR3 region has the DNA TGTGCCAGCAGCTCCAGGGGTTTCACCTATGGCTACACCTTC. Protein product: CASSSRGFTYGYTF.

CDR3 DNA sequence: TGCAGCGCAAGAAGACAGGGGGCCGGTTACAATGAGCAGTTCTTC. Protein: CSARRQGAGYNEQFF. The chain combines TRBV29-1 with TRBJ2-1; TRBD1 agrees at 10 bases. This CDR3 has 15 amino acids. Germline V gives CDR1 SQVTM, CDR2 ANQGSEA. The V and J ends lost 7 bases and 4 bases, in that order; junction bases with no gene match: 10.